The 9 T cell receptor beta chains in this list originate from one sample, sequenced in a study of blood T cells in healthy people across ages. A second PCR, run for roughly 7 to 11 cycles, used a sample-barcoded 5' primer plus a J-beta primer mix. TCRdb ran MiXCR on the 5' RACE reads and lists one entry per CDR3 protein. The sample carries over 1,300,000 distinct CDR3 sequences, 45% to 70% recorded once. The specimen sequenced was blood. Every receptor here comes from a man younger than 35 in good health.

The J gene is TRBJ1-6, the V gene TRBV7-9, with D tentatively TRBD1 (5 bases). The CDR3 sequence is 15 residues long. From germline, CDR1 is SEHNR and CDR2 FQNEAQ (reference sequence). The V end lost 1 base, the J end lost 7 bases, and 11 bases lay between the germline ends. CDR3 residues: CASSLGLGVNSPLHF. Here the CDR3 DNA reads TGTGCCAGCAGCTTAGGTTTGGGGGTGAATTCACCCCTCCACTTT.

The chain uses TRBV6-1 and TRBJ2-1, with unresolved D. V was trimmed by 8 bases and J by 8 bases, leaving 10 bases between them. The CDR3 loop spans 11 amino acids. CDR1 and CDR2 (germline): MNHNS, SASEGT. CDR3 loop: CASVSHYEQFF. CDR3 bases: TGTGCCAGCGTATCCCACTATGAGCAGTTCTTC.

Here the CDR3 reads CASSPGIAEAFF. In DNA form, the CDR3 reads TGTGCCAGTAGCCCGGGCATCGCGGAAGCTTTCTTT. The rearrangement links TRBV19 to TRBJ1-1; D gene uncertain. The CDR3 loop spans 12 amino acids. With 6 bases removed from V and 8 bases from J, the gap between germline ends came to 13 bases. The germline V gene has CDR1 LNHDA and CDR2 SQIVND (reference sequence).

The chain recombines TRBV12-3 or TRBV12-4 with TRBJ2-7, with 12 bases fitting TRBD2. The J call may be mistaken, given a closer DNA end match to TRBJ2-4. CDR3 length: 15 amino acids. As DNA, the CDR3 is TGTGCCAGCAGTTTACTAGCGGGAGGGTCGAACATTCAGTACTTC. This encodes CASSLLAGGSNIQYF.

The V and J genes are TRBV6-5 and TRBJ2-5; 7 bases align to TRBD2. Losses at the gene ends were 7 bases for V and 2 bases for J; bases not matched to a gene: 10. Per the germline V gene, CDR1 is MNHEY and CDR2 is SVGAGI. This CDR3 is built from 15 residues. CDR3 nucleotide sequence: TGTGCCAGCAAGGGGACCGGGGGGTGGCAAGAGACCCAGTACTTC. The encoded protein is CASKGTGGWQETQYF.

V gene TRBV20-1 combines with J gene TRBJ2-3, with D tentatively TRBD2 (5 bases). CDR1 DFQATT and CDR2 SNEGSKA come from the germline V gene (reference sequence). V lost 1 base to trimming and J lost 4 bases, with 6 bases between them. This CDR3 is built from 12 residues. CDR3: CSARGRADTQYF. DNA of the CDR3: TGCAGTGCTAGAGGGCGGGCAGATACGCAGTATTTT.

This clonotype occurred once. In DNA, the CDR3 is TGTGCCAGCGGGGAGAACTACAATGAGCAGTTCTTC. It is translated as CASGENYNEQFF. V gene TRBV6-6 combines with J gene TRBJ2-1; D may be TRBD2 (5 bases). Trimming shortened V by 8 bases and J by 3 bases, and 8 bases separated the two germline ends. The CDR3 length is 12 residues. Germline V CDR1 and CDR2: MNHNY, SVGAGI (reference sequence).

The chain uses TRBV7-2 and TRBJ2-1, with 9 nucleotides matching TRBD1. Germline trimming cut 0 bases from V and 8 bases from J; bases unmatched to any gene: 5. Germline assignment: CDR1 SGHTA and CDR2 FQGNSA. CDR3 size: 15 residues. DNA for the CDR3: TGTGCCAGCAGCTTAGCGGGACAGGGTACCGATGAGCAGTTCTTC. Its protein is CASSLAGQGTDEQFF.

The V call is TRBV28, the J call TRBJ1-4; D uncertain. V shed 6 bases and J shed 0 bases, with 11 bases lying between them. This CDR3 spans 15 amino acids. Germline values: CDR1 MDHEN, CDR2 SYDVKM. The CDR3 DNA sequence: TGTGCCAGCAGAACCCAGAGGGCAACTAATGAAAAACTGTTTTTT. This sequence encodes CASRTQRATNEKLFF.